A single sample gave rise to the 26 T cell receptor beta chains below, sequenced in a study of OX40 agonist ivuxolimab in advanced cancers. Clones were sequenced by immunoSEQ multiplex PCR, and TCRdb holds only the in-frame ones, with some missing. The top ten clones hold 4% to 4.5% of a sample with tens of thousands of clones, about four fifths of them seen once. The sample consisted of CD4+ or CD8+ T cells sorted from blood, taken in a trial of the OX40 agonist ivuxolimab. The source of these receptors is an adult with an advanced solid tumor such as melanoma, head and neck, liver or kidney cancer.

The chain carries TRBV4-3 and TRBJ2-3, with 10 positions matching TRBD1. The germline V gene encodes CDR1 LGHNA and CDR2 YSLEER. The CDR3 runs 15 residues. Germline trimming cut 0 bases from V and 4 bases from J; bases unmatched to any gene: 1. In nucleotides, the CDR3 is TGCGCCAGCAGCCAAGAGGGACAGGGGTCAGATACGCAGTATTTT. It codes for CASSQEGQGSDTQYF.

The chain recombines TRBV4-1 with TRBJ1-2; 8 nucleotides agree with TRBD1. The germline V gene encodes CDR1 MGHRA and CDR2 YSYEKL. The CDR3 length is 17 residues. Trimming cost V 1 base and J 7 bases; bases outside gene matches: 14. The DNA for the CDR3 is TGCGCCAGCAGCCAAGTTCCAGGGGGCATTGGGTCGGGTGGCTACACCTTC. Residues: CASSQVPGGIGSGGYTF.

This clone appeared once. The rearrangement links TRBV18 to TRBJ2-7; TRBD1 or TRBD2 may be the D gene (7 bases each). The germline V gene has CDR1 KGHSH and CDR2 LQKENI. V was trimmed by 3 bases and J by 5 bases, leaving 14 bases between them. The CDR3 is 14 residues long. The CDR3 region is CASSPIGRGHEQYF. CDR3 sequence (DNA): TGTGCCAGCTCACCGATTGGGAGGGGGCACGAGCAGTACTTC.

This clone was seen just once. This chain uses TRBV6-5 with TRBJ2-2, with D perhaps TRBD2 (6 bases). The germline V and J ends were trimmed by 2 bases and 7 bases, with 8 bases remaining between them. The germline gives CDR1 MNHEY, CDR2 SVGAGI. This CDR3 contains 13 residues. DNA for the CDR3: TGTGCCAGCAGTTACAGGAGGGGCGGGGAGCTGTTTTTT. It is translated as CASSYRRGGELFF.

This rearrangement joins TRBV9 to TRBJ2-4; 7 nucleotides agree with TRBD1. V shed 3 bases, J shed 0 bases, and the junction held 6 bases outside the gene matches. This CDR3 spans 16 amino acids. The germline V gene has CDR1 SGDLS and CDR2 YYNGEE. The CDR3 DNA follows: TGTGCCAGCAGCGAGGGGGCAGGGCTAGCCAAAAACATTCAGTACTTC. Its protein is CASSEGAGLAKNIQYF. Full variable domain (rest looked up from reference TRBV9 and TRBJ2-4): DSGVTQTPKHLITATGQRVTLRCSPRSGDLSVYWYQQSLDQGLQFLIQYYNGEERAKGNILERFSAQQFPDLHSELNLSSLELGDSALYFCASSEGAGLAKNIQYFGAGTRLSVL.

The J gene is TRBJ1-5, the V gene TRBV28, with D maybe TRBD1 (5 bases). V gave up 3 bases and J gave up 4 bases, with 13 bases separating them. CDR1 is MDHEN, CDR2 SYDVKM, per germline. The CDR3 is 15 amino acids. The CDR3 sequence is CASSFPRPGNQPQHF. DNA of the CDR3: TGTGCCAGCAGTTTTCCGAGGCCAGGGAATCAGCCCCAGCATTTT.

The gene calls are TRBV4-3 and TRBJ1-2, with 8 nucleotides matching TRBD1. CDR1 is LGHNA, CDR2 YSLEER, per germline. The CDR3 covers 13 residues. Unmatched junction bases numbered 3, after V lost 4 bases and J lost 5 bases. The CDR3 reads CASSPDRAYGYTF. The CDR3 DNA follows: TGCGCCAGCAGCCCGGACAGGGCTTATGGCTACACCTTC.

The chain is built from TRBV6-5 and TRBJ2-3, with D tentatively TRBD1 or TRBD2 (5 bases each). The V end lost 5 bases, the J end lost 4 bases, and 13 bases lay between the germline ends. The germline V gene encodes CDR1 MNHEY and CDR2 SVGAGI. The length of the CDR3 is 14 residues. For the CDR3, the DNA is TGTGCCAGCAGTAGCGGCAGGGACGCAGATACGCAGTATTTT. Residues: CASSSGRDADTQYF.

The chain recombines TRBV6-5 with TRBJ2-2, with 7 bases matching TRBD1. V lost 2 bases, J lost 5 bases, and 2 bases stayed unmatched. This CDR3 is built from 14 residues. Germline lookup yields CDR1 MNHEY and CDR2 SVGAGI. For the CDR3, the DNA is TGTGCCAGCAGTTACCTACAGGGGACCGGGGAGCTGTTTTTT. The encoded protein is CASSYLQGTGELFF.

This chain connects TRBV19 to TRBJ2-1, with TRBD1 identical over 7 bases. The CDR3 contains 12 residues. V lost 9 bases, J lost 2 bases, and 1 base stayed unmatched. Per germline, CDR1 LNHDA and CDR2 SQIVND (reference sequence). Here the CDR3 reads CASGTAYNEQFF. CDR3 nucleotides: TGTGCCAGCGGGACAGCCTACAATGAGCAGTTCTTC.

This chain connects TRBV18 to TRBJ2-1; D call uncertain. Between the trimmed V and J ends, which lost 1 base and 1 base, there was a span of 8 bases. Germline CDR1 reads KGHSH; CDR2 reads LQKENI. CDR3 size: 15 residues. The DNA of the CDR3 is TGTGCCAGCTCACCACAGAGTCTGTCCTACAATGAGCAGTTCTTC. Translation gives CASSPQSLSYNEQFF.

This sequence joins TRBV2 and TRBJ1-2; 8 bases are a match to TRBD1. CDR1 is SNHLY and CDR2 is FYNNEI in the germline V gene. The CDR3 totals 15 residues. V gave up 0 bases and J gave up 8 bases; unmatched junction bases: 8. DNA for the CDR3: TGTGCCAGCAGTGAAGCTCGGACAGGGCGTTTCGGCTACACCTTC. Translated: CASSEARTGRFGYTF.

The chain links TRBV7-9 to TRBJ1-4; D is unresolved. CDR1 SEHNR and CDR2 FQNEAQ come from the germline V gene (reference sequence). This CDR3 is built from 13 residues. V lost 5 bases, J lost 5 bases, and 9 bases lay in between. CDR3 protein: CASSPGRNEKLFF. The DNA for the CDR3 is TGTGCCAGCAGCCCCGGGAGGAATGAAAAACTGTTTTTT.

The rearrangement links TRBV7-6 to TRBJ2-7; 7 bases are a match to TRBD1. Germline CDR1 reads SGHVS; CDR2 reads FNYEAQ. The V segment lost 4 bases and the J segment 7 bases; nucleotides outside the gene matches: 16. The CDR3 runs to 16 residues. CDR3 sequence (DNA): TGTGCCAGCAGCTCACAAGACAGGGACCCTCTGGGGGAGCAGTACTTC. This encodes CASSSQDRDPLGEQYF.

The chain carries TRBV5-1 and TRBJ1-2; possibly TRBD1 for D (5 bases). This CDR3 has 14 amino acids. V lost 4 bases and J lost 5, with 15 bases in between. Germline V gene lookup returns CDR1 SGHRS and CDR2 YFSETQ. CDR3 nucleotides: TGCGCCAGCAGCATGGTGGTGGGGGAGTATGGCTACACCTTC. This encodes CASSMVVGEYGYTF.

The gene calls are TRBV19 and TRBJ1-5; TRBD1 agrees at 7 bases. Trimming cost V 6 bases and J 2 bases; bases outside gene matches: 1. The CDR3 runs 13 residues. Germline CDR1 reads LNHDA; CDR2 reads SQIVND (reference sequence). The CDR3 nucleotides are TGTGCCAGTAGCGGGACAGGCAATCAGCCCCAGCATTTT. Its translation: CASSGTGNQPQHF. Combining the CDR3 with reference TRBV19 and TRBJ1-5 gives the whole variable domain DGGITQSPKYLFRKEGQNVTLSCEQNLNHDAMYWYRQDPGQGLRLIYYSQIVNDFQKGDIAEGYSVSREKKESFPLTVTSAQKNPTAFYLCASSGTGNQPQHFGDGTRLSIL.

V is TRBV21-1 and J is TRBJ2-7; the DNA was not compared with TRBD1, the D call given in the table. TRBV21-1 is labeled a pseudogene. The CDR3 totals 16 residues. CDR3 loop: CASSIERDRDSYEQYF. The CDR3 DNA reads as TGTGCCAGCAGCATCGAGAGGGACAGGGATTCCTACGAGCAGTACTTC.

The chain couples TRBV11-3 to TRBJ1-4; no definite D call. V dropped 3 bases and J dropped 8 bases, with 10 bases sitting between them. The CDR3 runs to 13 residues. Germline V lookup: CDR1 SGHNT, CDR2 YENEEA. CDR3 DNA sequence: TGTGCCAGCAGCTTTGGCCCGGGGGAAAAACTGTTTTTT. Its translation: CASSFGPGEKLFF.

The J gene is TRBJ2-3, the V gene TRBV5-1; 8 bases line up with TRBD1. With 4 bases clipped from V and 2 bases from J, the junction kept 12 bases outside the gene matches. Germline V CDR1 and CDR2: SGHRS, YFSETQ. The length of the CDR3 is 17 residues. The CDR3 bases are TGCGCCAGCAGCACCGGGACAGGATCTACATTCACAGATACGCAGTATTTT. Encoded protein: CASSTGTGSTFTDTQYF. The whole variable domain, remainder taken from reference TRBV5-1 and TRBJ2-3, is KAGVTQTPRYLIKTRGQQVTLSCSPISGHRSVSWYQQTPGQGLQFLFEYFSETQRNKGNFPGRFSGRQFSNSRSEMNVSTLELGDSALYLCASSTGTGSTFTDTQYFGPGTRLTVL.

This sequence joins TRBV5-1 and TRBJ1-1; D not certain. The V end was cut by 3 bases, the J end by 4 bases, with 16 bases between. The CDR3 extends over 15 amino acids. Germline loops: CDR1 SGHRS, CDR2 YFSETQ. The DNA for the CDR3 is TGCGCCAGCAGCTGGACGATAGACACTTCCACTGAAGCTTTCTTT. It is translated as CASSWTIDTSTEAFF.

V gene TRBV9 combines with J gene TRBJ1-6; D may be TRBD1 (5 bases). The germline gives CDR1 SGDLS, CDR2 YYNGEE. This CDR3 has 15 residues. The ends were cut back, 3 bases at V and 9 bases at J, with 16 bases in the middle. CDR3 nucleotide sequence: TGTGCCAGCAGCGGTGCACAACTGGGGGGTTCACCCCTCCACTTT. It specifies CASSGAQLGGSPLHF.

The chain recombines TRBV7-2 with TRBJ2-3; 8 nucleotides align to TRBD2. The CDR3 totals 17 residues. Trimming took 1 base from V and 0 from J; bases not matched to a gene: 6. Germline V gives CDR1 SGHTA, CDR2 FQGNSA. The CDR3 reads CASSLGGGPTSTDTQYF. In DNA form, the CDR3 reads TGTGCCAGCAGCTTAGGCGGGGGGCCTACTAGCACAGATACGCAGTATTTT.

This rearrangement joins TRBV5-1 to TRBJ1-2, with 9 bases matching TRBD1. This CDR3 has 13 amino acids. Germline V CDR1 and CDR2: SGHRS, YFSETQ. The ends lost 4 bases at V and 8 bases at J; junction bases unmatched: 6. CDR3 nucleotide sequence: TGCGCCAGCAGCCCGGAGGACAGGGGCGGCTACACCTTC. Its translation is CASSPEDRGGYTF.

V is TRBV19 and J is TRBJ1-5, with D perhaps TRBD1 (6 bases). There are 17 residues in the CDR3. Germline-derived CDR1 and CDR2 are LNHDA and SQIVND (reference sequence). The V end lost 3 bases, the J end lost 5 bases, and 20 bases lay between the germline ends. The CDR3: CASSISTFGGGDQPQHF. In DNA form, the CDR3 reads TGTGCCAGTAGTATCTCAACGTTTGGGGGCGGCGATCAGCCCCAGCATTTT.

This chain links TRBV7-2 with TRBJ2-2; 7 bases are shared with TRBD1. CDR1 and CDR2 (germline): SGHTA, FQGNSA. J lost 1 base, V lost 5 bases, and 1 base had no gene match. This CDR3 comprises 14 residues. The CDR3 DNA reads as TGTGCCAGCAGCCGGACAGGGAACACCGGGGAGCTGTTTTTT. Amino acid sequence: CASSRTGNTGELFF.

The rearrangement links TRBV6-5 to TRBJ1-1; weak D call: TRBD1 (6 bases). In germline, CDR1 is MNHEY, CDR2 SVGAGI. The CDR3 is 13 residues long. The ends were cut back, 5 bases at V and 6 bases at J, with 13 bases in the middle. The CDR3 coding sequence is TGTGCCAGCAGTCTCACAGGGCGGGCTGAAGCTTTCTTT. Translating gives CASSLTGRAEAFF.